A single TCR beta chain is shown here with its context. The CDR3 end shows no conserved phenylalanine or tryptophan, and so a read error is likely. Investigators took RNA and DNA out together from about 19-30 mg of unsorted bulk tissue. No patient had received treatment, and all had chronic HBV infection. A primer in the constant region served to generate TCR beta cDNA from approximately 500 ng of total RNA. TCR beta libraries came from three nested multiplex PCR rounds using slightly modified ARM-PCR. It was with TRBV1-TRBV30 forward primers and a C-beta reverse primer that the first two PCR rounds were run, at about 10 cycles each. In TCRdb, the multiplex PCR reads were re-called with MiXCR into one record per CDR3 protein. The table lists roughly 30,000 distinct CDR3 sequences, 60% to 80% of them singletons, with roughly 29% in the top ten. These data belong to a study of tumor-infiltrating lymphocytes in primary liver carcinoma. As for the study in general: Measuring about 4 to 10 cm across, the tumors were staged as T1-T3 N0M0.

CDR1 is SGHAT, CDR2 FQNNGV, per germline. V lost 7 bases, J lost 7 bases, and 26 bases lay in between. The CDR3 runs 16 residues. Material for sequencing was liver tumor tissue from sampling region 3. As to subset: tumor region T3, left-lateral pole. The J gene is TRBJ2-7, the V gene TRBV11-2; D unresolved. This sequence was found in a woman aged 25 to 45 with primary liver carcinoma and hepatitis B virus infection. The CDR3 is CASTTPGREASVEQYL. The CDR3, as DNA: TGTGCCAGCACGACTCCTGGGCGTGAGGCAAGTGTGGAGCAGTACTTA.